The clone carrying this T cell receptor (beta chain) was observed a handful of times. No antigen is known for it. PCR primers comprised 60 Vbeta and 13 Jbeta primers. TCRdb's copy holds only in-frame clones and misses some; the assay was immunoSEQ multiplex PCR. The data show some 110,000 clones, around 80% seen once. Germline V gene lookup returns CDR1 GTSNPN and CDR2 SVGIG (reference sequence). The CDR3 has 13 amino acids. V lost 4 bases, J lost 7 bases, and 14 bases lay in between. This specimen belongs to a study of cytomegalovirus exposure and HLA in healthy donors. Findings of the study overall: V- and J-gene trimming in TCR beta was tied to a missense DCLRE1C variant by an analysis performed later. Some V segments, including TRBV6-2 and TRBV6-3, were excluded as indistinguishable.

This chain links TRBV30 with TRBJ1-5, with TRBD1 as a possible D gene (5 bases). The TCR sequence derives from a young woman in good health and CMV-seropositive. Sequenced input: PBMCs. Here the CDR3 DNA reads TGTGCCTGGACTCAGGGAATCGACCAGCCCCAGCATTTT. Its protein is CAWTQGIDQPQHF.